Below are 19 T cell receptor beta chains sequenced from a single sample in a study of T cell repertoires in ileal Crohn's disease. Clones were read by immunoSEQ multiplex PCR, and TCRdb kept only the in-frame ones, dropping some. Among roughly 20,000 clones, 65% to 80% were seen once, and the ten largest hold 3.5% to 5%. The time point denotes: neoterminal ileum biopsy at postoperative endoscopy, about 6 months after surgery. The sequencing input was ileal tissue. The source of these receptors is an adult with Crohn's disease.

A few counts support this clone. The chain combines TRBV29-1 with TRBJ2-1; TRBD2 aligns across 12 bases. The germline V gene encodes CDR1 SQVTM and CDR2 ANQGSEA. This CDR3 comprises 16 residues. With V trimmed by 4 bases and J by 0 bases, 4 bases remained unmatched. In nucleotides, the CDR3 is TGCAGCGTTGTGGGACTAGCGGGTAACTCCTACAATGAGCAGTTCTTC. It yields the protein CSVVGLAGNSYNEQFF.

The chain is built from TRBV15 and TRBJ2-3; TRBD2 might be the D (6 bases). The CDR3 has 14 amino acids. V lost 0 bases and J 6 bases, leaving 10 bases between the germline ends. Germline assignment: CDR1 LNHNV and CDR2 YYDKDF (reference sequence). The CDR3 region has the DNA TGTGCCACCAGCAGAGATGTCCGGGGGGATACGCAGTATTTT. Translating gives CATSRDVRGDTQYF.

The chain employs TRBV4-1 and TRBJ2-3; 15 bases are a match to TRBD2. The CDR3 is made up of 21 amino acids. J was trimmed by 0 bases and V by 4 bases; bases with no gene match: 14. The germline gives CDR1 MGHRA, CDR2 YSYEKL. CDR3 loop: CASSPIWTSGRAQSSTDTQYF. DNA for the CDR3: TGCGCCAGCAGCCCCATATGGACTAGCGGGAGGGCCCAATCTAGCACAGATACGCAGTATTTT.

This clone was seen just once. V and J are TRBV29-1 and TRBJ2-3; D is unclear. The germline gives CDR1 SQVTM, CDR2 ANQGSEA. The CDR3 has 11 residues. The V gene lost 4 bases and the J gene lost 7 bases, with 9 bases spanning the gap. In nucleotides, the CDR3 is TGCAGCGTTGTATGGGCAAATACGCAGTATTTT. Protein sequence: CSVVWANTQYF.

V is TRBV2 and J is TRBJ1-1; possible D gene TRBD1, 6 bases. The CDR3 is made up of 14 amino acids. Trimming stripped 6 bases from V and 7 bases from J, with 18 bases between. Germline loops: CDR1 SNHLY, CDR2 FYNNEI. For the CDR3, the DNA is TGTGCCAGCAGACGTTACAGGGAGGGTGGTGAAGCTTTCTTT. Translation: CASRRYREGGEAFF.

V and J are TRBV6-1 and TRBJ2-6; D is uncertain. Trimming removed 6 bases from V and 2 bases from J, with 11 bases in between. CDR1 MNHNS and CDR2 SASEGT come from the germline V gene. The CDR3 is 15 residues long. CDR3 DNA: TGTGCCAGCAGACCCGGTTTTGCTGGGGCCAACGTCCTGACTTTC. Translation gives CASRPGFAGANVLTF.

The gene calls are TRBV18 and TRBJ2-1; the D gene is possibly TRBD1 (5 bases). This CDR3 is built from 13 residues. Looked up from germline, CDR1 is KGHSH and CDR2 is LQKENI. V was cut by 3 bases and J by 10 bases, with 13 bases left in between. In nucleotides, the CDR3 is TGTGCCAGCTCACCCCAGGGTTTTGGGGAGCAGTTCTTC. This encodes CASSPQGFGEQFF. The whole variable domain, remainder taken from reference TRBV18 and TRBJ2-1, is NAGVMQNPRHLVRRRGQEARLRCSPMKGHSHVYWYRQLPEEGLKFMVYLQKENIIDESGMPKERFSAEFPKEGPSILRIQQVVRGDSAAYFCASSPQGFGEQFFGPGTRLTVL.

This sequence joins TRBV11-1 and TRBJ1-1; TRBD1 matches at 10 bases. V was clipped by 5 bases and J by 7 bases; unmatched bases: 7. The CDR3 totals 14 residues. Germline lookup yields CDR1 SGHAT and CDR2 FQDESV (reference sequence). The CDR3 is CASSQRTGGNEAFF. CDR3 nucleotide sequence: TGTGCCAGCAGCCAGAGGACAGGGGGTAATGAAGCTTTCTTT. Full variable domain (missing parts from reference TRBV11-1 and TRBJ1-1): EAEVAQSPRYKITEKSQAVAFWCDPISGHATLYWYRQILGQGPELLVQFQDESVVDDSQLPKDRFSAERLKGVDSTLKIQPAELGDSAMYLCASSQRTGGNEAFFGQGTRLTVV.

The J gene is TRBJ1-5, the V gene TRBV6-1; D might be TRBD1 (6 bases). The CDR3 spans 15 residues. Germline V gives CDR1 MNHNS, CDR2 SASEGT. V shed 8 bases and J shed 3 bases, with 17 bases lying between them. The CDR3 protein is CASATGSRLNQPQHF. Written as DNA, the CDR3 is TGTGCCAGCGCAACAGGGAGCCGTCTCAATCAGCCCCAGCATTTT.

This clone is categorized as medium-sized. This chain connects TRBV7-9 to TRBJ1-4; unclear D gene. The V gene lost 3 bases and the J gene lost 2 bases, with 10 bases spanning the gap. The CDR3 totals 15 residues. Germline-derived CDR1 and CDR2 are SEHNR and FQNEAQ (reference sequence). CDR3 sequence reads: CASSLRQATNEKLFF. Here the CDR3 DNA reads TGTGCCAGCAGCTTGCGTCAGGCCACTAATGAAAAACTGTTTTTT.

The CDR3 here is CAWSVGTSGTYEQYF. The CDR3 DNA follows: TGTGCCTGGAGTGTAGGGACTAGCGGAACCTACGAGCAGTACTTC. The J gene is TRBJ2-7, the V gene TRBV30; 11 positions match TRBD2. The CDR3 runs to 15 residues. With 0 bases clipped from V and 2 bases from J, the junction kept 3 bases outside the gene matches. Germline CDR1 is GTSNPN and CDR2 is SVGIG (reference sequence).

This clone was detected only a few times. The V and J genes are TRBV6-6 and TRBJ1-3; D gene uncertain. Germline CDR1 and CDR2: MNHNY and SVGAGI (reference sequence). This CDR3 has 16 amino acids. With 2 bases removed from V and 0 bases from J, the gap between germline ends came to 11 bases. The CDR3 DNA sequence: TGTGCCAGCAGTTACCCGAAACAGAGCTCTGGAAACACCATATATTTT. It yields the protein CASSYPKQSSGNTIYF.

The chain combines TRBV6-5 with TRBJ2-7; 14 bases map to TRBD2. There are 14 residues in the CDR3. The ends lost 5 bases at V and 5 bases at J; junction bases unmatched: 2. Per germline, CDR1 MNHEY and CDR2 SVGAGI. This chain's CDR3 is CASSRTSGRNEQYF. The DNA for the CDR3 is TGTGCCAGCAGTAGGACTAGCGGGAGGAACGAGCAGTACTTC.

This clone was seen a few times. The chain is built from TRBV6-6 and TRBJ1-4; D is uncertain. Trimming pared 0 bases from V and 7 bases from J, leaving 15 bases between. Germline-derived CDR1 and CDR2 are MNHNY and SVGAGI (reference sequence). This CDR3 has 16 residues. The CDR3 DNA sequence: TGTGCCAGCAGTTACTCTGGCTCTCGGGGAAGTGAAAAACTGTTTTTT. Translation: CASSYSGSRGSEKLFF.

With respect to this clone: The junction differs from germline at one of its ends, possibly a read error. The rearrangement joins TRBV5-1 to TRBJ1-1; possibly TRBD1 for D (6 bases). In germline, CDR1 is SGHRS, CDR2 YFSETQ. This CDR3 is 15 amino acids long. The CDR3 loop is CASSLDGGGPRTENF. The DNA for the CDR3 is TGCGCCAGCAGCTTGGATGGAGGAGGACCAAGGACAGAAAACTTT.

This clone was found a few times. This chain links TRBV5-6 with TRBJ2-1, with 10 bases aligning to TRBD2. Germline V gives CDR1 SGHDT, CDR2 YYEEEE. The trim removed 4 bases at V and 2 bases at J, leaving 6 bases unmatched. The CDR3 extends over 16 amino acids. The DNA of the CDR3 is TGTGCCAGCAGCCCGGTAGCGGGGGGCCCCTACAATGAGCAGTTCTTC. Protein: CASSPVAGGPYNEQFF.

The gene calls are TRBV27 and TRBJ1-5, with D unclear. This CDR3 comprises 13 residues. The V end was cut by 8 bases, the J end by 7 bases, with 15 bases between. CDR1 MNHEY and CDR2 SMNVEV come from the germline V gene (reference sequence). The CDR3 here is CASGLLPRQPQHF. CDR3 DNA: TGTGCCAGCGGCCTCCTTCCCCGCCAGCCCCAGCATTTT.

The V and J genes are TRBV19 and TRBJ1-1; the match to TRBD1 covers 11 bases. Germline loops: CDR1 LNHDA, CDR2 SQIVND (reference sequence). V was pared by 5 bases and J by 4 bases, with 6 bases of the junction left unmatched. The CDR3 has 15 residues. CDR3 residues: CASSADRGRGTEAFF. CDR3 nucleotide sequence: TGTGCCAGTAGTGCGGACAGGGGGCGCGGCACTGAAGCTTTCTTT.

This chain joins TRBV6-5 and TRBJ1-1; 8 nucleotides align to TRBD1. CDR3 length: 13 residues. The V gene end was trimmed by 6 bases and the J gene end by 4 bases; junction bases not matched to a gene: 4. Germline CDR1 MNHEY, CDR2 SVGAGI. CDR3 sequence: CASRPQGGTEAFF. CDR3 in DNA: TGTGCCAGCAGACCACAGGGGGGCACTGAAGCTTTCTTT.